The 5 T cell receptor beta chains below were found in one sample sequenced in a study of T cell responses to AZD1222 COVID-19 vaccine. Data came from immunoSEQ multiplex PCR; TCRdb stores just in-frame clones and leaves some out. The sample consists of about 150,000 clones, about 94% of them appearing once. The sample here was peripheral blood, taken on day 0 of AZD1222 vaccination. The receptors shown here come from an adult in good health.

V is TRBV5-1 and J is TRBJ1-2, with a possible D match to TRBD1 (5 bases). Germline-derived CDR1 and CDR2 are SGHRS and YFSETQ. Trimming stripped 3 bases from V and 6 bases from J, with 15 bases between. There are 14 residues in the CDR3. This CDR3 is CASSSIDDRNGYTF. In nucleotides, the CDR3 is TGCGCCAGCAGCTCCATCGACGACAGAAATGGCTACACCTTC.

This chain connects TRBV6-6 to TRBJ2-2; D gene uncertain. Trimming removed 8 bases from V and 6 bases from J, with 7 bases in between. The CDR3 covers 11 residues. Germline V gene data show CDR1 as MNHNY and CDR2 as SVGAGI (reference sequence). CDR3 bases: TGTGCCAGCGGAATCTCCGGGGAGCTGTTTTTT. Amino acids: CASGISGELFF.

V gene TRBV19 combines with J gene TRBJ2-2; D is uncertain. The germline V gene encodes CDR1 LNHDA and CDR2 SQIVND (reference sequence). V was trimmed by 8 bases and J by 2 bases, leaving 12 bases between them. There are 14 residues in the CDR3. The CDR3: CASGPRPNTGELFF. The CDR3 DNA follows: TGTGCCAGTGGCCCCCGCCCTAACACCGGGGAGCTGTTTTTT.

This chain connects TRBV7-6 to TRBJ2-3, with TRBD1 matching over 8 bases. Germline V gene sequence: CDR1 SGHVS, CDR2 FNYEAQ. The CDR3 spans 14 residues. V trimming: 4 bases; J trimming: 1 base; junction bases outside the gene matches: 1. The CDR3: CASSWGQGTDTQYF. The CDR3 nucleotides read TGTGCCAGCAGCTGGGGACAGGGCACAGATACGCAGTATTTT.

The V and J genes are TRBV6-1 and TRBJ2-4; D gene uncertain. The V end lost 3 bases, the J end lost 6 bases, and 15 bases lay between the germline ends. Germline-derived CDR1 and CDR2 are MNHNS and SASEGT. There are 15 residues in the CDR3. The CDR3 nucleotides are TGTGCCAGCAGTGAGCCGGGCTTATCGCCAAACATTCAGTACTTC. Protein product: CASSEPGLSPNIQYF.